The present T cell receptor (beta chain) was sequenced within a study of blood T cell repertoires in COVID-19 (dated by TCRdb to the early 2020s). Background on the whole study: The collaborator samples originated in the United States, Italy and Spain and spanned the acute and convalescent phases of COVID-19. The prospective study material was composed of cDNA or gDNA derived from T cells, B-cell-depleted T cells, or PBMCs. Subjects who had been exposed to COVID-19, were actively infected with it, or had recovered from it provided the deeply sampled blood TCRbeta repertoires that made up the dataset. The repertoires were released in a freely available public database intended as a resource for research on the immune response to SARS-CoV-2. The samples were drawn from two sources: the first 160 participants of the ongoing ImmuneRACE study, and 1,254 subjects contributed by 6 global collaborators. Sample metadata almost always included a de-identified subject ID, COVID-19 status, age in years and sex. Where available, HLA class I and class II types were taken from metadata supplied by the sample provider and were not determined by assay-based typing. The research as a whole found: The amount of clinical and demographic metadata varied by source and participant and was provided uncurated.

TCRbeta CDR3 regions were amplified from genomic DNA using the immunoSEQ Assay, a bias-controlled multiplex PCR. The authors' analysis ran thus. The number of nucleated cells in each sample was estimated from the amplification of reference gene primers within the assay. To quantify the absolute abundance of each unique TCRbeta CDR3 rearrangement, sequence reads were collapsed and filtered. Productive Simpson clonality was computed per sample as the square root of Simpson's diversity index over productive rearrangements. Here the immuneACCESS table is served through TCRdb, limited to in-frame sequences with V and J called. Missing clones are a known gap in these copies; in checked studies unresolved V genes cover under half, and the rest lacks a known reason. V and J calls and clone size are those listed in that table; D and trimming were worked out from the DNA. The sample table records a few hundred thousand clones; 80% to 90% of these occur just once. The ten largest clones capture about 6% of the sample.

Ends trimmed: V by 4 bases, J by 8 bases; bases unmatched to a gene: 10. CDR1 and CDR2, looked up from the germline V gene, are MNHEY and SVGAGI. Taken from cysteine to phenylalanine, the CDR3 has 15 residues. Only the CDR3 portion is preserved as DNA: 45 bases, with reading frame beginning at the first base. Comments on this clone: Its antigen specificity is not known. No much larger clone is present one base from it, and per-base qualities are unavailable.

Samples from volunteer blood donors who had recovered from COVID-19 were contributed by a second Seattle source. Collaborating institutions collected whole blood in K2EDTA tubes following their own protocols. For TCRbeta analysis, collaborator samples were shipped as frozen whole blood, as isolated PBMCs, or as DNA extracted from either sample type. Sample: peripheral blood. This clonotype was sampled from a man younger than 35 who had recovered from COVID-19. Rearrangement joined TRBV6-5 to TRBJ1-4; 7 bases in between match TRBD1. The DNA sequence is TGTGCCAGCAGTTTTCAGGGGGATATGGGGGAAAAACTGTTTTTT. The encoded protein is CASSFQGDMGEKLFF.